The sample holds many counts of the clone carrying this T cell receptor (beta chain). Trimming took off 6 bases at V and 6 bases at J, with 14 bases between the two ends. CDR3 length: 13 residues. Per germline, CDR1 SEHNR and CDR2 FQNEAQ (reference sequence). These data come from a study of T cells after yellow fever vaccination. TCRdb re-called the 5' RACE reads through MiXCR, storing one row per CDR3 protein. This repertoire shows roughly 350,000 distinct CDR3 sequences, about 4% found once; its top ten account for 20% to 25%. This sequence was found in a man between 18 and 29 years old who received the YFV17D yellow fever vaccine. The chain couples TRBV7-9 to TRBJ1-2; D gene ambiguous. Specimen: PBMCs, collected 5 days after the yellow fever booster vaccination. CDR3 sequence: CASRDSLGDGYTF. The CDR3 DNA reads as TGTGCCAGCAGGGACTCTCTTGGGGATGGCTACACCTTC.